This is a list of T cell receptor beta chains from one sample in a study of shared clonotypes between healthy human individuals. The data were produced by immunoSEQ multiplex PCR, yet TCRdb's version contains in-frame clones alone and is incomplete. The table records 2.3 million or so clones, 85% to 95% of them present only once. The sample taken for sequencing was naive CD4+ T cells from PBMCs. The receptors were sampled from a man aged 18 to 35 in good health. Some clones in this sample may be carry-over from other donors' samples. Each CDR3 is given with its conserved first and last residue. The order of the fields is clone size, D gene, CDR3 length, V gene, J gene, CDR3 DNA, CDR3 protein. The D gene is left open where the match is weak. Some rows mark clone size as missing; the rest say once, few, many or name a class of expanded clone.

once	TRBD2	18	TRBV9	TRBJ2-3	TGTGCCAGCAGCGCCGGACTAGCGGGAGGGCTGGGGGCAGATACGCAGTATTTT	CASSAGLAGGLGADTQYF
once	TRBD1	14	TRBV7-3	TRBJ2-2	TGTGCAAGCGGTCCGCAGGGGGACACCGGGGAGCTGTTTTTT	CASGPQGDTGELFF
.	.	10	TRBV20-1	TRBJ2-4	TGCAGTGCTCAGGGGAACATTCAGTACTTC	CSAQGNIQYF
.	TRBD1	16	TRBV6-4	TRBJ2-1	TGTGCCAGCAGTCCACTATTCGGACAGGGACCGAACGAGCAGTTCTTC	CASSPLFGQGPNEQFF
.	TRBD1	15	TRBV19	TRBJ1-5	TGTGCCAGTAGTAAACAGGGGGCTCTTCTTCAGCCCCAGCATTTT	CASSKQGALLQPQHF
few	TRBD2	16	TRBV7-3	TRBJ2-3	TGTGCCAGCAGCCTGTTGGGAGCGGGAGTCGAAGATACGCAGTATTTT	CASSLLGAGVEDTQYF
.	TRBD2	15	TRBV5-1	TRBJ2-2	TGCGCCAGCAGCCTCAGCGGGACGAACACCGGGGAGCTGTTTTTT	CASSLSGTNTGELFF
.	.	12	TRBV15	TRBJ2-7	TGTGCCACCAGCAGAGGATACCACGAGCAGTACTTC	CATSRGYHEQYF
.	.	15	TRBV15	TRBJ2-5	TGTGCCTCACCCTCCCGGGCCCAACGGGGGGAGACCCAGTACTTC	CASPSRAQRGETQYF
once	.	15	TRBV18	TRBJ1-1	TGTGCCAGCTCACCAGGGGCTATTCTGATCACTGAAGCTTTCTTT	CASSPGAILITEAFF
few	.	17	TRBV5-1	TRBJ2-2	TGCGCCAGCAGCTTGTCGGGGGCCGGGATTGGGACCGGGGAGCTGTTTTTT	CASSLSGAGIGTGELFF
.	.	15	TRBV7-2	TRBJ1-3	TGTGCCAGCAGCTTAGTCCGCCAGGGAGGGAACACCATATATTTT	CASSLVRQGGNTIYF
.	.	14	TRBV7-2	TRBJ1-1	TGTGCCAGCAGCCTTACCGCAGGGGAGGCTGAAGCTTTCTTT	CASSLTAGEAEAFF
.	TRBD1	15	TRBV9	TRBJ2-7	TGTGCCAGCAGCGCCGGCCGGGACAGTCGATACGAGCAGTACTTC	CASSAGRDSRYEQYF
.	TRBD1	14	TRBV5-1	TRBJ1-2	TGCGCCAGCAGCAGGGACAGCCTTGATTATGGCTACACCTTC	CASSRDSLDYGYTF
.	.	14	TRBV6-1	TRBJ2-2	TGTGCCAGCAGTGTGGGCCCCGGGGTCGGGGAGCTGTTTTTT	CASSVGPGVGELFF
.	.	15	TRBV7-2	TRBJ1-1	TGTGCCAGCAGCCCCACAGGGTTTCCTAACACTGAAGCTTTCTTT	CASSPTGFPNTEAFF
.	.	14	TRBV5-4	TRBJ1-4	TGTGCCAGCAGCCCCGGCGCCGAGACTGAAAAACTGTTTTTT	CASSPGAETEKLFF
once	TRBD1	18	TRBV28	TRBJ2-7	TGTGCCAGCAGTTTATGGTCCCCAGGGGGTATTTCCACCTACGAGCAGTACTTC	CASSLWSPGGISTYEQYF
.	.	15	TRBV11-2	TRBJ2-7	TGTGCCAGCAGCTTATTAGGGGGACCTCCCTACGAGCAGTACTTC	CASSLLGGPPYEQYF
.	.	21	TRBV1	TRBJ1-1	TGCACCAGCAGCCAAGATTCGCGGAGAGGGACAGGGGGCATTATTGGCACTGAAGCTTTCTTT	CTSSQDSRRGTGGIIGTEAFF
.	TRBD2	16	TRBV9	TRBJ2-1	TGTGCCAGCAGCGTAGTCGCGGGAGGGCCCCACAATGAGCAGTTCTTC	CASSVVAGGPHNEQFF
.	.	15	TRBV5-4	TRBJ2-3	TGTGCCAGCAGCTCAACCCGGGGCTCCACAGATACGCAGTATTTT	CASSSTRGSTDTQYF
.	.	15	TRBV5-1	TRBJ2-3	TGCGCCAGCAGCTTGGGAGCGCTACCCACAGATACGCAGTATTTT	CASSLGALPTDTQYF
.	.	16	TRBV5-1	TRBJ2-3	TGCGCCAGCGCGCCCCCGGGACAAGGAGGGGCAGATACGCAGTATTTT	CASAPPGQGGADTQYF
.	.	15	TRBV9	TRBJ1-4	TGTGCCAGCAGCGTAGCAGCAGGGCGGGGTGAAAAACTGTTTTTT	CASSVAAGRGEKLFF
few	.	12	TRBV15	TRBJ1-2	TGTGCCACCAGCGACGATTCCTATGGCTACACCTTC	CATSDDSYGYTF
.	TRBD2	15	TRBV9	TRBJ2-7	TGTGCCAGCAGCGTAGAATCGGCGGGGAGGGGCGAGCAGTACTTC	CASSVESAGRGEQYF
.	.	16	TRBV19	TRBJ2-1	TGTGCCAGCAGAACCGAGACAGAGCCCCCCTACAATGAGCAGTTCTTC	CASRTETEPPYNEQFF
.	TRBD2	16	TRBV30	TRBJ2-1	TGTGCCTGGAGTGGGTTCCTAGCGGGAAGGTACAATGAGCAGTTCTTC	CAWSGFLAGRYNEQFF
.	.	14	TRBV6-5	TRBJ2-7	TGTGCCAGCAGGGAGTCAGGGGGGACCTACGAGCAGTACTTC	CASRESGGTYEQYF
.	.	12	TRBV11-3	TRBJ1-2	TGTGCCAGCAGCTCCAGGGGAGATGGCTACACCTTC	CASSSRGDGYTF
.	.	15	TRBV6-5	TRBJ2-3	TGTGCCAGCAGTTACGCCCAATCGCTGACAGATACGCAGTATTTT	CASSYAQSLTDTQYF
once	.	14	TRBV28	TRBJ2-5	TGTGCCAGCAGTTTGAGAGGGGGATTGGAGACCCAGTACTTC	CASSLRGGLETQYF
.	TRBD1	16	TRBV10-1	TRBJ2-7	TGCGCCAGCAGTGATTCGGGACAGGGAAGAGCCTACGAGCAGTACTTC	CASSDSGQGRAYEQYF
.	.	13	TRBV7-2	TRBJ2-3	TGTGCCAGCAGCCCCCAGGGTGCAGATACGCAGTATTTT	CASSPQGADTQYF
.	.	15	TRBV2	TRBJ2-5	TGTGCCAGCAGTGAAGGTGGGGTGAGCCTAGAGACCCAGTACTTC	CASSEGGVSLETQYF
.	.	13	TRBV30	TRBJ1-2	TGTGCCTGGAACGTGGCGGGGAACTATGGCTACACCTTC	CAWNVAGNYGYTF
.	.	13	TRBV10-1	TRBJ1-2	TGCGCCAGTTCCCAGGGGACTAACTATGGCTACACCTTC	CASSQGTNYGYTF
.	.	11	TRBV20-1	TRBJ1-1	TGCAGTGCCTTACGGGGAACTGAAGCTTTCTTT	CSALRGTEAFF
.	.	15	TRBV18	TRBJ1-3	TGTGCCAGCTCACCGGGGACCGTGCCCGGAAACACCATATATTTT	CASSPGTVPGNTIYF
.	.	13	TRBV4-3	TRBJ2-3	TGCGCCAGCAGCCAACTGAGCACAGATACGCAGTATTTT	CASSQLSTDTQYF
.	TRBD1	19	TRBV18	TRBJ2-2	TGTGCCAGCTCACTAATTACACCGGGACAGGGAAGTTTCACCGGGGAGCTGTTTTTT	CASSLITPGQGSFTGELFF
few	.	12	TRBV5-1	TRBJ1-1	TGCGCCAGCAGCTTGAAAGGGGCTGAAGCTTTCTTT	CASSLKGAEAFF
.	.	15	TRBV4-3	TRBJ1-6	TGCGCCAGCAGCCAAGATCGGGCAGATAATTCACCCCTCCACTTT	CASSQDRADNSPLHF
.	TRBD2	21	TRBV19	TRBJ2-1	TGTGCCAGTAGTATAGATCTCAGGGGGACTAGCGGACCAAGCTCCTACAATGAGCAGTTCTTC	CASSIDLRGTSGPSSYNEQFF
.	.	17	TRBV15	TRBJ2-5	TGTGCCACCAGCACCGGTTATGGGACTCCCTGGGGGGAGACCCAGTACTTC	CATSTGYGTPWGETQYF
once	TRBD1	14	TRBV5-1	TRBJ1-2	TGCGCCAGCGGATGGACAGGGCCTAACTATGGCTACACCTTC	CASGWTGPNYGYTF